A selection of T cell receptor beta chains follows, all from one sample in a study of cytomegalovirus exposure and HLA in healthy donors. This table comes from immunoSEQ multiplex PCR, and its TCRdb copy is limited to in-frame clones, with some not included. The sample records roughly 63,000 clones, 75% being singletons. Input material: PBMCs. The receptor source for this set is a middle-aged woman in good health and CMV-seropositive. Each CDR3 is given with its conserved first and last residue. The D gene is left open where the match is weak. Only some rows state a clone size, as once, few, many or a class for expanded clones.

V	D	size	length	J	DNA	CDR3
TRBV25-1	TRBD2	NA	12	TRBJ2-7	TGTGCCAGCGGAAGGGGAGGGGCCGAGCAGTACTTC	CASGRGGAEQYF
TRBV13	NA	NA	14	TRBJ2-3	TGTGCCAGCAGCTTTGTGGGGGCCCCAGATACGCAGTATTTT	CASSFVGAPDTQYF
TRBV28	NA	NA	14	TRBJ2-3	TGTGCCAGCAGTGTGGGACATACTCGAGATACGCAGTATTTT	CASSVGHTRDTQYF
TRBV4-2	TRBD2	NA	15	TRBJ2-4	TGTGCCAGCAGCCAAGACGGTCCGGGGGGGCGCATTCAGTACTTC	CASSQDGPGGRIQYF
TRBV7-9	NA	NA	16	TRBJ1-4	TGTGCCAGCAGCGGCCACCTGAGGGATGGTAATGAAAAACTGTTTTTT	CASSGHLRDGNEKLFF
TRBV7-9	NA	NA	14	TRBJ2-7	TGTGCCAGCAGCTTTGAAGAGGAGTCCTACGAGCAGTACTTC	CASSFEEESYEQYF
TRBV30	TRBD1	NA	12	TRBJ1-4	TGTGCCTGGAGTAGGGGGCGAGAAAAACTGTTTTTT	CAWSRGREKLFF
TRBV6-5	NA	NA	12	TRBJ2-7	TGTGCCAGCAGTTACCGGGAGAACGAGCAGTACTTC	CASSYRENEQYF
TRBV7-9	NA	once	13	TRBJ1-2	TGTTCCAGCAGCTTAGGGGCAGGGAATGGCTACACCTTC	CSSSLGAGNGYTF
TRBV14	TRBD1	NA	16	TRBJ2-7	TGTGCCAGCAACTCCCGACAGGGATTTCTGTCCTACGAGCAGTACTTC	CASNSRQGFLSYEQYF
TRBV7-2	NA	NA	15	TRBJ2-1	TGTGCCAGCAGCCCGGGGGTAATAGGGTACAATGAGCAGTTCTTC	CASSPGVIGYNEQFF
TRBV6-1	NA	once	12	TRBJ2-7	TGTGCCAGCGGAATAGTGGGCTACGAGCAGTACTTC	CASGIVGYEQYF
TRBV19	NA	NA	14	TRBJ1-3	TGTGCCAGTAGTTGGGGCCGCTCTGGAAACACCATATATTTT	CASSWGRSGNTIYF
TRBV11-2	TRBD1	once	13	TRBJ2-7	TGTGCCAGCAGCTCGCCGGGACAGAACGAGCAGTACTTC	CASSSPGQNEQYF
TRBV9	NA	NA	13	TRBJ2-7	TGTGCCAGCAGCGTGGGAGTATCCAGCGAGCAGTACTTC	CASSVGVSSEQYF
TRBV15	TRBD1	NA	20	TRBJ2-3	TGTGCCACCAGCAGAGATGGCGCCTCCGGGGGACAGGGCCTCACAGATACGCAGTATTTT	CATSRDGASGGQGLTDTQYF
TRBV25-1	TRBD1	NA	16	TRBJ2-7	TGTGCCAGCAGTGATCCGGGACAGGGGGCACCCTACGAGCAGTACTTC	CASSDPGQGAPYEQYF
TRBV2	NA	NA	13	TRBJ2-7	TGTGCCAGCAGCCAGACAGATTCCTACGAGCAGTACTTC	CASSQTDSYEQYF